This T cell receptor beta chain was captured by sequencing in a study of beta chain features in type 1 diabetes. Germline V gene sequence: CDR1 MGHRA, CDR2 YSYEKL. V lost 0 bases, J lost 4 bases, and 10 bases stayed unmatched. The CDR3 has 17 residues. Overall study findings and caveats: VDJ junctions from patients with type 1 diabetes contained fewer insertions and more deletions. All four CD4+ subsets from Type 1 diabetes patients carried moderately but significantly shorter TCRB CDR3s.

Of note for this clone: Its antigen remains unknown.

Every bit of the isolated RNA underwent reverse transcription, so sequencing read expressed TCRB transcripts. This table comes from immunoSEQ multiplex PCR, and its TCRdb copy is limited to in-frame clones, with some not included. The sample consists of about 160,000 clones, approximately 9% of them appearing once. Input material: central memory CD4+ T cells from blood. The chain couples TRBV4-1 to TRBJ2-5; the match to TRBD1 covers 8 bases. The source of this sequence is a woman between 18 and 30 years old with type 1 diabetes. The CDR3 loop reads CASSQEMGRGLGETQYF. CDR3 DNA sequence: TGCGCCAGCAGCCAAGAAATGGGCAGGGGGCTTGGAGAGACCCAGTACTTC.